The 32 T cell receptor beta chains presented below share a single source sample, sequenced in a study of blood T cell repertoires in COVID-19. Profiling relied on immunoSEQ multiplex PCR, and the TCRdb table lists in-frame clones only, not all of them. The table has 350,000 or so clones, roughly 88% seen once; the top ten hold 1.6%. The sequenced sample consisted of peripheral blood. These receptors came from a woman younger than 45 with COVID-19, enrolled during active disease.

The chain carries TRBV15 and TRBJ1-1, with D possibly TRBD1 on 6 matching bases. The CDR3 is 13 residues long. V was clipped by 5 bases and J by 0 bases, with 7 bases between them. CDR1 is LNHNV and CDR2 is YYDKDF in the germline V gene (reference sequence). The CDR3 DNA reads TGTGCCACCAGCGGGGACATGAACACTGAAGCTTTCTTT. This sequence encodes CATSGDMNTEAFF.

This chain joins TRBV19 and TRBJ1-1, with 8 bases matching TRBD1. Germline trimming cut 5 bases from V and 11 bases from J; bases unmatched to any gene: 13. The CDR3 is 14 residues long. Germline V CDR1 and CDR2: LNHDA, SQIVND (reference sequence). The CDR3 protein is CASSPGDRPGTAFF. The DNA for the CDR3 is TGTGCCAGTAGTCCAGGGGACAGGCCCGGGACTGCTTTCTTT.

The sample holds a few counts of this clone. This chain's CDR3 is CASSARQGKKSPLHF. The CDR3 region has the DNA TGTGCCAGCAGCGCAAGACAGGGGAAAAAGTCACCCCTCCACTTT. The chain combines TRBV9 with TRBJ1-6; 8 bases are a match to TRBD1. This CDR3 comprises 15 residues. CDR1 and CDR2 from the germline V gene are SGDLS and YYNGEE. J gave up 10 bases and V 3 bases, and 9 bases lay outside the gene matches. The full variable domain, completed using reference TRBV9 and TRBJ1-6, is DSGVTQTPKHLITATGQRVTLRCSPRSGDLSVYWYQQSLDQGLQFLIQYYNGEERAKGNILERFSAQQFPDLHSELNLSSLELGDSALYFCASSARQGKKSPLHFGNGTRLTVT.

A word on this clone: One junction end disagrees with the germline gene, perhaps due to a read error. The V and J genes are TRBV11-2 and TRBJ2-2; 11 bases align to TRBD1. This CDR3 comprises 13 residues. CDR1 SGHAT and CDR2 FQNNGV come from the germline V gene. This CDR3 is CASSDSGTGGLFF. The CDR3 DNA reads TGTGCCAGCAGCGATTCCGGGACAGGGGGGCTGTTTTTT.

This clone came up a few times. This chain connects TRBV6-5 to TRBJ1-1; no definite D call. The CDR3 covers 14 residues. Looked up from germline, CDR1 is MNHEY and CDR2 is SVGAGI. Trimming shortened V by 6 bases and J by 3 bases, and 14 bases separated the two germline ends. This CDR3 reads CASRKSEGYTEAFF. The CDR3 DNA sequence: TGTGCCAGCAGAAAGAGTGAGGGCTACACTGAAGCTTTCTTT.

This chain connects TRBV25-1 to TRBJ1-2, with D possibly matching TRBD1 (5 bases). CDR3 length equals 14 residues. Trimming pared 3 bases from V and 8 bases from J, leaving 16 bases between. Germline assignment: CDR1 MGHDK and CDR2 SYGVNS. The CDR3 sequence is CASSDPGLGYGYTF. The CDR3 DNA reads as TGTGCCAGCAGTGATCCAGGGCTTGGATACGGCTACACCTTC.

The chain links TRBV28 to TRBJ1-6, with 9 bases fitting TRBD1. Unmatched junction bases numbered 6, after V lost 6 bases and J lost 6 bases. From germline, CDR1 is MDHEN and CDR2 SYDVKM. The length of the CDR3 is 15 residues. The chain's CDR3 is CASSPGTGLNSPLHF. CDR3 sequence (DNA): TGTGCCAGCAGCCCCGGGACAGGGCTTAATTCACCCCTCCACTTT.

This chain connects TRBV5-6 to TRBJ2-2; 9 bases align to TRBD1. The CDR3 has 15 amino acids. J was trimmed by 4 bases and V by 2 bases; bases with no gene match: 3. In germline, CDR1 is SGHDT, CDR2 YYEEEE. Here the CDR3 DNA reads TGTGCCAGCAGCTTAGTGGACAGGGGCACCGGGGAGCTGTTTTTT. Amino acid sequence: CASSLVDRGTGELFF.

This chain joins TRBV6-5 and TRBJ1-1, with a weak D call TRBD1 (6 bases). This CDR3 contains 15 residues. Germline loops: CDR1 MNHEY, CDR2 SVGAGI. The V end lost 7 bases, the J end lost 6 bases, and 21 bases lay between the germline ends. The CDR3 sequence: CASILWGRGLAEAFF. Here the CDR3 DNA reads TGTGCCAGCATCCTGTGGGGGCGGGGGTTGGCTGAAGCTTTCTTT.

The gene calls are TRBV11-1 and TRBJ1-1; the D is unclear. V dropped 8 bases and J dropped 8 bases, with 12 bases sitting between them. The CDR3 totals 11 residues. The germline V gene has CDR1 SGHAT and CDR2 FQDESV (reference sequence). DNA for the CDR3: TGTGCCAGCTCGGGAGCTCTAGAAGCTTTCTTT. Translating it yields CASSGALEAFF.

The chain links TRBV6-1 to TRBJ2-1; D is uncertain. Germline CDR1 and CDR2: MNHNS and SASEGT. V lost 3 bases and J 7 bases, leaving 4 bases between the germline ends. The length of the CDR3 is 11 residues. The CDR3 coding sequence is TGTGCCAGCAGTGATCGGAATGAGCAGTTCTTC. Protein product: CASSDRNEQFF.

The V call is TRBV3-1 (or the pseudogene TRBV3-2), the J call TRBJ2-7, with 8 bases aligning to TRBD2. The CDR3 is made up of 15 amino acids. Germline CDR1 and CDR2: LGHDT and YNNKEL (reference sequence). V shed 6 bases and J 3 bases; nucleotides not matched to a gene: 10. The CDR3 region has the DNA TGTGCCAGCAGTCCATTTGGCGCGGGGGGCTACGAGCAGTACTTC. This codes for CASSPFGAGGYEQYF.

The chain uses TRBV30 and TRBJ2-2, with 7 bases that match TRBD1. Trimming at V came to 5 bases and at J to 3 bases, leaving 9 bases not matched to a gene. The length of the CDR3 is 15 residues. Per the germline V gene, CDR1 is GTSNPN and CDR2 is SVGIG (reference sequence). CDR3: CAWGPIDRDTGELFF. DNA for the CDR3: TGTGCCTGGGGGCCAATCGACAGGGACACCGGGGAGCTGTTTTTT.

CDR3 DNA: TGTGCCAGTAGTTCGGGACTAGCGGGGTGGAGCTCCTACGAGCAGTACTTC. This sequence encodes CASSSGLAGWSSYEQYF. The chain has TRBV19 and TRBJ2-7; TRBD2 matches at 13 bases. Germline V gene sequence: CDR1 LNHDA, CDR2 SQIVND (reference sequence). V shed 5 bases and J 0 bases; nucleotides not matched to a gene: 7. The CDR3 has 17 amino acids.

The CDR3 region is CASSRGQGPGYTF. CDR3 nucleotides: TGTGCCAGCAGCCGCGGACAGGGACCTGGCTACACCTTC. The chain uses TRBV6-5 and TRBJ1-2; 8 bases agree with TRBD1. The CDR3 has 13 amino acids. Per germline, CDR1 MNHEY and CDR2 SVGAGI. Losses at the gene ends were 6 bases for V and 7 bases for J; bases not matched to a gene: 7.

The chain couples TRBV7-9 to TRBJ2-5; D is possibly TRBD1 (6 bases). The CDR3 extends over 13 amino acids. Germline V gene data show CDR1 as SEHNR and CDR2 as FQNEAQ (reference sequence). V lost 5 bases and J 5 bases, leaving 12 bases between the germline ends. CDR3: CASSPQGLETQYF. DNA for the CDR3: TGTGCCAGCAGCCCACAGGGTCTGGAGACCCAGTACTTC.

The DNA of the CDR3 is TGCGCCAGCAGCCCCCGGACGGTAACTAGCTCCTATAATTCACCCCTCCACTTT. The encoded protein is CASSPRTVTSSYNSPLHF. V usage is TRBV5-1 and J usage is TRBJ1-6; D is uncertain. CDR3 size: 18 residues. Germline CDR1 is SGHRS and CDR2 is YFSETQ. V was clipped by 4 bases and J by 0 bases, with 17 bases between them.

Only a few counts were recorded for this clone. The chain has TRBV19 and TRBJ1-2; 7 bases match TRBD1. The V gene end was trimmed by 5 bases and the J gene end by 8 bases; junction bases not matched to a gene: 14. Germline CDR1 reads LNHDA; CDR2 reads SQIVND (reference sequence). The length of the CDR3 is 15 residues. The CDR3 region has the DNA TGTGCCAGTAGTTCTCCGACAGGGCAGTTGGAGGGCTACACCTTC. It translates to CASSSPTGQLEGYTF. The variable domain in full, completed from reference TRBV19 and TRBJ1-2, reads DGGITQSPKYLFRKEGQNVTLSCEQNLNHDAMYWYRQDPGQGLRLIYYSQIVNDFQKGDIAEGYSVSREKKESFPLTVTSAQKNPTAFYLCASSSPTGQLEGYTFGSGTRLTVV.

V usage is TRBV24-1 and J usage is TRBJ1-5, with 7 positions matching TRBD1. Germline V lookup: CDR1 KGHDR, CDR2 SFDVKD. This CDR3 is 14 amino acids long. The junction had 5 bases not matched to a gene; V was cut back by 7 bases and J by 3 bases. CDR3 DNA sequence: TGTGCCACCAGCTCGACAGGGAACAATCAGCCCCAGCATTTT. The encoded protein is CATSSTGNNQPQHF.

V usage is TRBV10-3 and J usage is TRBJ2-7, with TRBD2 identical over 11 bases. Per the germline V gene, CDR1 is ENHRY and CDR2 is SYGVKD. This CDR3 region has 14 residues. V was pared by 3 bases and J by 7 bases, with 5 bases of the junction left unmatched. The CDR3 DNA follows: TGTGCCATCAGTGACTTAGCGGGGGGGCGGGAGCAGTACTTC. Encoded protein: CAISDLAGGREQYF.

This sequence joins TRBV4-2 and TRBJ1-1; no firm D call. V lost 2 bases and J 2 bases, leaving 18 bases between the germline ends. The length of the CDR3 is 17 residues. Germline V lookup: CDR1 LGHNA, CDR2 YNFKEQ. Written as DNA, the CDR3 is TGTGCCAGCAGCCAAACCGTCGGACCGGAGGGAAACACTGAAGCTTTCTTT. It is translated as CASSQTVGPEGNTEAFF.

The chain carries TRBV2 and TRBJ2-3, with 8 bases aligning to TRBD2. In germline, CDR1 is SNHLY, CDR2 FYNNEI. This CDR3 comprises 16 residues. J was trimmed by 2 bases and V by 1 base; bases with no gene match: 5. The CDR3 region is CASSEGLLAVTDTQYF. The CDR3 region has the DNA TGTGCCAGCAGTGAAGGGTTACTAGCGGTCACAGATACGCAGTATTTT.

This rearrangement joins TRBV7-9 to TRBJ2-1; D ambiguous. CDR3 length: 13 amino acids. Germline loops: CDR1 SEHNR, CDR2 FQNEAQ (reference sequence). V was cut by 4 bases and J by 7 bases, with 11 bases left in between. CDR3 sequence (DNA): TGTGCCAGCAGCTCCACTACGGTGAATGAGCAGTTCTTC. Amino acid sequence: CASSSTTVNEQFF. The complete variable domain, with remaining parts taken from reference TRBV7-9 and TRBJ2-1, reads DTGVSQNPRHKITKRGQNVTFRCDPISEHNRLYWYRQTLGQGPEFLTYFQNEAQLEKSRLLSDRFSAERPKGSFSTLEIQRTEQGDSAMYLCASSSTTVNEQFFGPGTRLTVL.

J is TRBJ2-2 and V is TRBV2; 11 nucleotides match TRBD1. This CDR3 has 15 residues. The V and J ends lost 5 bases and 5 bases, in that order; junction bases with no gene match: 4. The V gene's germline CDR1 is SNHLY and CDR2 FYNNEI. The CDR3 protein is CASSRDRGFTGELFF. The DNA of the CDR3 is TGTGCCAGCAGTCGGGACAGGGGGTTTACCGGGGAGCTGTTTTTT.

The chain employs TRBV21-1 and TRBJ2-6; the table's D call of TRBD1 was not tested on the DNA. TRBV21-1 is tagged as a pseudogene. This CDR3 region has 16 residues. This CDR3 reads CASSNKRGSGANVLTF. The CDR3 DNA reads TGTGCCAGCAGTAACAAAAGGGGCTCTGGGGCCAACGTCCTGACTTTC.

The chain employs TRBV10-3 and TRBJ1-1; D unclear. V gave up 5 bases and J gave up 7 bases, with 14 bases separating them. Per the germline V gene, CDR1 is ENHRY and CDR2 is SYGVKD. The CDR3 contains 13 residues. The CDR3 loop is CAISQTEMGEAFF. CDR3 coding DNA: TGTGCCATCAGTCAAACAGAGATGGGTGAAGCTTTCTTT.

CDR3 sequence: CASSVSSNNEKLFF. CDR3 coding DNA: TGTGCCAGCAGCGTCTCTAGTAATAATGAAAAACTGTTTTTT. The chain employs TRBV9 and TRBJ1-4; D unresolved. CDR3 length: 14 amino acids. Germline CDR1 and CDR2: SGDLS and YYNGEE. The V end lost 2 bases, the J end lost 4 bases, and 9 bases lay between the germline ends.

The chain combines TRBV18 with TRBJ1-5; D perhaps matches TRBD1 (6 bases). Germline V CDR1 and CDR2: KGHSH, LQKENI. The CDR3 is 15 amino acids. V shed 5 bases and J shed 0 bases, with 11 bases lying between them. The CDR3 coding sequence is TGTGCCAGCTCAGAAACAGGGATTAGCAATCAGCCCCAGCATTTT. Protein sequence: CASSETGISNQPQHF.

The V call is TRBV11-3, the J call TRBJ2-1; 8 bases line up with TRBD2. Trimming cost V 5 bases and J 5 bases; bases outside gene matches: 8. Germline V gene data show CDR1 as SGHNT and CDR2 as YENEEA. The CDR3 contains 15 residues. Written as DNA, the CDR3 is TGTGCCAGCAGCGTCGGGGGGGGGCCCCACAATGAGCAGTTCTTC. The encoded protein is CASSVGGGPHNEQFF.

The V call is TRBV30, the J call TRBJ1-1, with D possibly TRBD1 on 5 matching bases. The CDR3 is 13 amino acids. Trimming left V 0 bases short and J 7 bases short, with 12 bases between. Germline loops: CDR1 GTSNPN, CDR2 SVGIG (reference sequence). CDR3 DNA: TGTGCCTGGAGTGTGGCGACAGCCCGTGAAGCTTTCTTT. This gives the protein CAWSVATAREAFF.

The chain combines TRBV7-2 with TRBJ1-5; a weak D match, TRBD1 (5 bases). The germline CDR1 and CDR2 sequences are SGHTA and FQGNSA. The CDR3 has 15 amino acids. Trimming pared 1 base from V and 7 bases from J, leaving 14 bases between. Here the CDR3 DNA reads TGTGCCAGCAGCTTAGGGGATACCCGGGGGCAGCCCCAGCATTTT. Its protein is CASSLGDTRGQPQHF.

Remarks on this clone: The same CDR3 is also encoded by other DNA sequences in this sample. This rearrangement joins TRBV5-1 to TRBJ1-1; D is unclear. Trimming pared 0 bases from V and 1 base from J, leaving 4 bases between. The CDR3 length is 13 residues. The germline CDR1 and CDR2 sequences are SGHRS and YFSETQ. The CDR3 protein is CASSLDRNTEAFF. For the CDR3, the DNA is TGCGCCAGCAGCTTGGACAGGAACACTGAAGCTTTCTTT.